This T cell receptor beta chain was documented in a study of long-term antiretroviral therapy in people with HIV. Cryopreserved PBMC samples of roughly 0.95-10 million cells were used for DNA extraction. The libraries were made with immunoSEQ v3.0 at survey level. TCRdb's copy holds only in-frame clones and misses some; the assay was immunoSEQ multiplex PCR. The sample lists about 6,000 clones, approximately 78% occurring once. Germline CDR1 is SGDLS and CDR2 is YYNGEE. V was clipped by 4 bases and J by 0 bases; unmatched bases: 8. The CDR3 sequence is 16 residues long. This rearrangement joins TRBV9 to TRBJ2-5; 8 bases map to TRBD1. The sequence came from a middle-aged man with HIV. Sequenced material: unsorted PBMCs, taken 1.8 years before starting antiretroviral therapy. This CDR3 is CASSPQGAPYQETQYF. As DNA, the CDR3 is TGTGCCAGCAGCCCCCAGGGGGCCCCGTACCAAGAGACCCAGTACTTC.